The T cell receptor (beta chain) under discussion was sequenced for a study of blood T cell repertoires in COVID-19. The repertoire was sequenced with immunoSEQ multiplex PCR; TCRdb's copy has only in-frame clones and lacks some. The sample comprises 150,000 to 200,000 clones, just over 85% of which are singletons, and roughly 8% rests with the top ten. The germline V and J ends were trimmed by 6 bases and 0 bases, with 12 bases remaining between them. This CDR3 contains 15 residues. The germline CDR1 and CDR2 sequences are SNHLY and FYNNEI. Material: peripheral blood. The genes are TRBV2 and TRBJ1-3, with D possibly matching TRBD1 (5 bases). This TCR came from a man aged 60-69 years with acute or convalescent COVID-19. CDR3 in amino acids: CASSSGVLSGNTIYF. In DNA form, the CDR3 reads TGTGCCAGCAGCTCGGGGGTCCTCTCTGGAAACACCATATATTTT. Full variable domain (remainder filled in from reference TRBV2 and TRBJ1-3): EPEVTQTPSHQVTQMGQEVILRCVPISNHLYFYWYRQILGQKVEFLVSFYNNEISEKSEIFDDQFSVERPDGSNFTLKIRSTKLEDSAMYFCASSSGVLSGNTIYFGEGSWLTVV.